This TCR beta chain came from a study of blood T cells in healthy people across ages. This clonotype was counted a few times. Germline values: CDR1 MDHEN, CDR2 SYDVKM. V was trimmed by 8 bases and J by 4 bases, leaving 14 bases between them. The CDR3 is 13 residues long. For the second PCR, which ran for roughly 6 to 11 cycles, a sample-barcoded 5' primer and a J-beta primer mix were used. MiXCR, applied by TCRdb to the 5' RACE reads, yields one record per CDR3 protein. The sample holds about 1.5 million distinct CDR3 sequences; approximately 42% are singletons and the top ten take more than 4%. Isolation yielded PBMCs, at least 7 million per sample, in every case. Total RNA extracted from each sample amounted to at least 5 micrograms.

The sample taken for sequencing was blood. The chain employs TRBV28 and TRBJ1-2, with TRBD1 as a possible D gene (6 bases). The TCR was taken from a woman younger than 35 in good health. CDR3 amino acids: CASLRQASYGYTF. CDR3 coding DNA: TGTGCCAGCCTTCGACAGGCGTCCTATGGCTACACCTTC.